A selection of T cell receptor beta chains follows, all from one sample in a study of response to subunit inactivated influenza vaccine. TCRdb analysed the RT-PCR reads with MiXCR anew, one entry per CDR3 protein. The sample contains around 320,000 distinct CDR3 sequences, 20% to 25% of which appear only once. Sequenced here: PBMCs from blood, sampled about 20 months after vaccination. These receptors originate from a man between 50 and 69 years old who received an inactivated influenza vaccine. The CDR3 runs from the conserved cysteine through the conserved F or W. D genes are given only for firm matches. Clone size, where shown, is once, few, many, or a class for clones that have expanded.

D gene: TRBD1; clone size: few; J gene: TRBJ1-4; V gene: TRBV27; CDR3 DNA: TGTGCCAGCAGTTTTTCCGGGACAGGGAATGAAAAACTGTTTTTT; CDR3 protein: CASSFSGTGNEKLFF
D gene: .; clone size: .; J gene: TRBJ1-1; V gene: TRBV30; CDR3 DNA: TGTGCCTGGACCACGGGGGGGACTGAAGCTTTCTTT; CDR3 protein: CAWTTGGTEAFF
D gene: .; clone size: .; J gene: TRBJ2-5; V gene: TRBV18; CDR3 DNA: TGTGCCAGCTCATCCTACTCGGGACAAGAGACCCAGTACTTC; CDR3 protein: CASSSYSGQETQYF
D gene: .; clone size: few; J gene: TRBJ2-7; V gene: TRBV5-6; CDR3 DNA: TGTGCCAGCAGCTTGGTGGACGCCTACGAGCAGTACTTC; CDR3 protein: CASSLVDAYEQYF
D gene: .; clone size: .; J gene: TRBJ2-3; V gene: TRBV27; CDR3 DNA: TGTGCCAGCAGTTCTCAGGGTTTGCCAGGCACAGATACGCAGTATTTT; CDR3 protein: CASSSQGLPGTDTQYF
D gene: .; clone size: few; J gene: TRBJ1-2; V gene: TRBV18; CDR3 DNA: TGTGCCAGCTCACCGGCCTATGGCTACACCTTC; CDR3 protein: CASSPAYGYTF
D gene: .; clone size: few; J gene: TRBJ2-1; V gene: TRBV30; CDR3 DNA: TGTGCCTGGAGTTCGGGGCGGTCCTACAATGAGCAGTTCTTC; CDR3 protein: CAWSSGRSYNEQFF
D gene: .; clone size: .; J gene: TRBJ2-6; V gene: TRBV23-1; CDR3 DNA: TGCGCCAGCAGTCCCTCCGGGGCCTCTGGGGCCAACGTCCTGACTTTC; CDR3 protein: CASSPSGASGANVLTF
D gene: .; clone size: .; J gene: TRBJ1-5; V gene: TRBV6-5; CDR3 DNA: TGTGCCAGCAGTTACGGGGTACCAGGTAACAATCAGCCCCAGCATTTT; CDR3 protein: CASSYGVPGNNQPQHF
D gene: .; clone size: few; J gene: TRBJ1-4; V gene: TRBV4-2; CDR3 DNA: TGTGCCAGCAGCCAATATAACAGGGCAACTAATGAAAAACTGTTTTTT; CDR3 protein: CASSQYNRATNEKLFF
D gene: TRBD1; clone size: .; J gene: TRBJ2-7; V gene: TRBV7-2; CDR3 DNA: TGTGCCAGCAGCCGGGGACAGGGTAAATACGAGCAGTACTTC; CDR3 protein: CASSRGQGKYEQYF
D gene: TRBD2; clone size: .; J gene: TRBJ2-1; V gene: TRBV24-1; CDR3 DNA: TGTGCCACCAGTGATTTAGCGGGAGTTGCCTACAATGAGCAGTTCTTC; CDR3 protein: CATSDLAGVAYNEQFF
D gene: .; clone size: .; J gene: TRBJ1-3; V gene: TRBV4-3; CDR3 DNA: TGCGCCAGCAGCCCCGAAGGCCGACTCTCTGGAAACACCATATATTTT; CDR3 protein: CASSPEGRLSGNTIYF
D gene: .; clone size: .; J gene: TRBJ2-4; V gene: TRBV9; CDR3 DNA: TGTGCCAGCAGCGTAGGGGGCAGCCAAAACATTCAGTACTTC; CDR3 protein: CASSVGGSQNIQYF
D gene: .; clone size: .; J gene: TRBJ1-2; V gene: TRBV5-1; CDR3 DNA: TGCGCCAGCAGCTCTTGGACAGAGTATGGCTACACCTTC; CDR3 protein: CASSSWTEYGYTF
D gene: .; clone size: many; J gene: TRBJ1-1; V gene: TRBV29-1; CDR3 DNA: TGCAGCGCTAGACAGAGGAACACTGAAGCTTTCTTT; CDR3 protein: CSARQRNTEAFF
D gene: TRBD2; clone size: .; J gene: TRBJ2-3; V gene: TRBV11-2; CDR3 DNA: TGTGCCAGCAGCCGACTAGCGGAGAACACAGATACGCAGTATTTT; CDR3 protein: CASSRLAENTDTQYF
D gene: .; clone size: .; J gene: TRBJ1-3; V gene: TRBV2; CDR3 DNA: TGTGCCGCCGGGGGAGGACCCGGGACGCACACCATATATTTT; CDR3 protein: CAAGGGPGTHTIYF
D gene: .; clone size: .; J gene: TRBJ1-1; V gene: TRBV4-2; CDR3 DNA: TGTGCCAGCAGCCAAGAGGGACTTGAAGCTTTCTTT; CDR3 protein: CASSQEGLEAFF
D gene: TRBD2; clone size: few; J gene: TRBJ2-1; V gene: TRBV29-1; CDR3 DNA: TGCAGCGTTGAAACCCCTAGCGGGGGCTATGAGCAGTTCTTC; CDR3 protein: CSVETPSGGYEQFF
D gene: .; clone size: .; J gene: TRBJ2-1; V gene: TRBV7-2; CDR3 DNA: TGTGCCAGCAGCTCCCCCAAATACAATGAGCAGTTCTTC; CDR3 protein: CASSSPKYNEQFF
D gene: .; clone size: .; J gene: TRBJ2-7; V gene: TRBV3-1; CDR3 DNA: TGTGCCAGCAGATCTCTGAGCTCCTACGAGCAGTACTTC; CDR3 protein: CASRSLSSYEQYF
D gene: .; clone size: .; J gene: TRBJ1-2; V gene: TRBV3-1; CDR3 DNA: TGTGCCAGCAGCCAAGATCCCCCAAGAACAGGGAGATATGGCTACACCTTC; CDR3 protein: CASSQDPPRTGRYGYTF
D gene: .; clone size: few; J gene: TRBJ2-7; V gene: TRBV7-2; CDR3 DNA: TGTGCCAGCAGTCGGTCCAGGGGTAACGAGCAGTACTTC; CDR3 protein: CASSRSRGNEQYF